This TCR beta chain was documented in a study of shared clonotypes between healthy human individuals. The repertoire was sequenced with immunoSEQ multiplex PCR; TCRdb's copy has only in-frame clones and lacks some. The sample has 180,000 or so clones, over 80% seen once. Germline V CDR1 and CDR2: MNHEY, SVGAGI. This CDR3 region has 14 residues. Trimming took off 6 bases at V and 4 bases at J, with 15 bases between the two ends. What was sequenced was naive CD4+ T cells sorted from blood. The subset denotes: CD45RA+ positively selected. The sequence was collected from a woman in her twenties or thirties in good health. The chain couples TRBV6-5 to TRBJ1-1; D is possibly TRBD1 (5 bases). The CDR3: CASRGLSTGTEAFF. In DNA, the CDR3 is TGTGCCAGCAGGGGACTGTCGACGGGCACTGAAGCTTTCTTT.